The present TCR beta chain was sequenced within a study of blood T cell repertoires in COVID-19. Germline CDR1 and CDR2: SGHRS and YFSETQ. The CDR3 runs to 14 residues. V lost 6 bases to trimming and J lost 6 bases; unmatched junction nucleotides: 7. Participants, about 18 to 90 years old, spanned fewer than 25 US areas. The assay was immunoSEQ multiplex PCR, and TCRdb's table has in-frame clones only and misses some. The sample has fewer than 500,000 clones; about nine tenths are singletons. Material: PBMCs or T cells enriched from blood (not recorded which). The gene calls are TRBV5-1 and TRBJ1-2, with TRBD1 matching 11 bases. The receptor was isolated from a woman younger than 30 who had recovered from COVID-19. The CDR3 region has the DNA TGCGCCAGCACCCCCGAGGACAGGGGGCATGGCTACACCTTC. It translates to CASTPEDRGHGYTF.